This TCR beta chain was recovered during a study of blood T cell repertoires in COVID-19. TCRdb's copy holds only in-frame clones and misses some; the assay was immunoSEQ multiplex PCR. The table has a few hundred thousand clones, 70% to 90% seen once. This receptor was obtained from a man aged 18 to 35 with active or convalescent COVID-19. Sample: peripheral blood.

Written as DNA, the CDR3 is TGTGCCAGCAGTGACAGGGTGGACTATGGCTACACCTTC. Protein sequence: CASSDRVDYGYTF. The V gene is TRBV6-2 or TRBV6-3, the J gene TRBJ1-2, with 7 bases matching TRBD1. The CDR3 runs 13 residues. Trimming cost V 5 bases and J 3 bases; bases outside gene matches: 3. Germline CDR1 is MNHEY and CDR2 is SVGEGT.